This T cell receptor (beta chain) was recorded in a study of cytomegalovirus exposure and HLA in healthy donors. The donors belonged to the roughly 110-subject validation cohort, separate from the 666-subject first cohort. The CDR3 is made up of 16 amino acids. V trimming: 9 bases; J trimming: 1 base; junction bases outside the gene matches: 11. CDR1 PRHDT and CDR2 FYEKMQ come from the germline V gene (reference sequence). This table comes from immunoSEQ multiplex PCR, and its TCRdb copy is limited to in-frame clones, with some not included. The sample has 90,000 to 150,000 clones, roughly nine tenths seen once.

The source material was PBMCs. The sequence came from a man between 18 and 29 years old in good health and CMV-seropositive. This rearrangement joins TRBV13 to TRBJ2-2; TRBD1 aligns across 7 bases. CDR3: CASRPRDRENTGELFF. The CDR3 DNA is TGTGCCAGTAGACCTCGGGACAGAGAGAACACCGGGGAGCTGTTTTTT.